The 11 T cell receptor beta chains presented below share a single source sample, sequenced in a study of a mutant IDH1 vaccine in newly diagnosed glioma. As to time point: week 35, safety follow-up. With topical imiquimod, each dose of the vaccine consisted of 300 ug of mutant IDH1 20-mer peptide. Sequenced by immunoSEQ multiplex PCR; TCRdb stores in-frame clones only, minus some. This sample yields 35,000 to 50,000 clones, of which over 80% are seen a single time; 2% to 2.5% belongs to the top ten. No antigen has been identified for these receptors. The sequencing used PBMCs, collected from a glioma patient whose treatment included an IDH1 peptide vaccine. All receptors come from a man aged 50 to 59 with glioma.

The rearrangement uses TRBV2 and TRBJ2-2, with 7 bases identical to TRBD2. Germline V gene sequence: CDR1 SNHLY, CDR2 FYNNEI. The J segment lost 3 bases and the V segment lost 6 bases, leaving 10 bases of the junction unmatched. The CDR3 runs to 16 residues. CDR3 nucleotide sequence: TGTGCCAGCAGCCAATGGGGGGGAAGGGACACCGGGGAGCTGTTTTTT. This translates into CASSQWGGRDTGELFF.

This chain uses TRBV5-6 with TRBJ2-7, with TRBD2 identical over 12 bases. J gave up 4 bases and V 4 bases, and 12 bases lay outside the gene matches. Per the germline V gene, CDR1 is SGHDT and CDR2 is YYEEEE. The length of the CDR3 is 17 residues. DNA for the CDR3: TGTGCCAGCAGCCAACTTGGACTAGCGGGATGGGTTTACGAGCAGTACTTC. Amino acids: CASSQLGLAGWVYEQYF.

The chain joins TRBV6-5 to TRBJ1-1; the match to TRBD1 covers 7 bases. V trimming: 5 bases; J trimming: 8 bases; junction bases outside the gene matches: 11. The CDR3 totals 14 residues. Germline CDR1 reads MNHEY; CDR2 reads SVGAGI. The CDR3 region is CASSRQGLIREAFF. The CDR3 DNA reads as TGTGCCAGCAGTCGACAGGGACTCATAAGGGAAGCTTTCTTT.

This chain uses TRBV7-6 with TRBJ1-2; D is uncertain. Trimming removed 2 bases at V and 3 bases at J, with 10 bases between. The CDR3 length is 14 residues. Germline V gene sequence: CDR1 SGHVS, CDR2 FNYEAQ. The CDR3 coding sequence is TGTGCCAGCAGCTTAAGGGCGGGAGACTATGGCTACACCTTC. Translating gives CASSLRAGDYGYTF.

The rearrangement uses TRBV6-1 and TRBJ2-3, with D possibly TRBD1 on 6 matching bases. The CDR3 has 15 residues. V lost 1 base, J lost 3 bases, and 11 bases lay in between. Germline CDR1 MNHNS, CDR2 SASEGT. The CDR3 coding sequence is TGTGCCAGCAGTGAAGGGGGGCAGGGTACAGATACGCAGTATTTT. Its translation: CASSEGGQGTDTQYF.

This rearrangement joins TRBV9 to TRBJ1-2; D gene ambiguous. V lost 0 bases to trimming and J lost 3 bases, with 12 bases between them. Germline V CDR1 and CDR2: SGDLS, YYNGEE. This CDR3 comprises 15 residues. CDR3 bases: TGTGCCAGCAGCGTAGATCACCCCTCCGACTATGGCTACACCTTC. Amino acids: CASSVDHPSDYGYTF.

The chain carries TRBV5-6 and TRBJ2-7; D remains ambiguous. Germline-derived CDR1 and CDR2 are SGHDT and YYEEEE. The CDR3 contains 13 residues. Trimming left V 4 bases short and J 6 bases short, with 14 bases between. CDR3: CASSPTFKAEQYF. The CDR3 DNA sequence: TGTGCCAGCAGCCCCACCTTTAAGGCCGAGCAGTACTTC.

The chain couples TRBV29-1 to TRBJ1-2, with a tentative D call TRBD1 (6 bases). This CDR3 is 14 amino acids long. CDR1 is SQVTM, CDR2 ANQGSEA, per germline. The V gene lost 4 bases and the J gene lost 4 bases, with 16 bases spanning the gap. The CDR3 loop reads CSVASGGGPYGYTF. CDR3 nucleotide sequence: TGCAGCGTTGCGTCCGGCGGGGGGCCCTATGGCTACACCTTC.

The chain links TRBV6-5 to TRBJ2-7, with 8 bases matching TRBD2. CDR3 length equals 15 residues. Germline loops: CDR1 MNHEY, CDR2 SVGAGI. The V gene end was trimmed by 0 bases and the J gene end by 2 bases; junction bases not matched to a gene: 3. The CDR3 sequence: CASSYSLAETYEQYF. The CDR3 bases are TGTGCCAGCAGTTACTCACTAGCGGAAACCTACGAGCAGTACTTC.

Only one count was recorded for this clone. V gene TRBV11-2 combines with J gene TRBJ1-1; tentative D call: TRBD1 (5 bases). This CDR3 spans 13 amino acids. Germline assignment: CDR1 SGHAT and CDR2 FQNNGV. The ends were cut back, 7 bases at V and 1 base at J, with 10 bases in the middle. This CDR3 reads CASTHGGNTEAFF. In DNA form, the CDR3 reads TGTGCCAGCACCCACGGGGGGAACACTGAAGCTTTCTTT. The full variable domain, its missing parts supplied by reference TRBV11-2 and TRBJ1-1, is EAGVAQSPRYKIIEKRQSVAFWCNPISGHATLYWYQQILGQGPKLLIQFQNNGVVDDSQLPKDRFSAERLKGVDSTLKIQPAKLEDSAVYLCASTHGGNTEAFFGQGTRLTVV.

The chain links TRBV7-9 to TRBJ1-2, with 9 bases fitting TRBD1. Trimming cost V 2 bases and J 2 bases; bases outside gene matches: 0. In germline, CDR1 is SEHNR, CDR2 FQNEAQ (reference sequence). The CDR3 runs 14 residues. The CDR3 spells CASSLTGGNYGYTF. The CDR3 DNA reads as TGTGCCAGCAGCTTAACAGGGGGCAACTATGGCTACACCTTC.